This T cell receptor beta chain emerged from a study of lymphopenia after photon versus proton radiotherapy. Concerning this clone itself: The antigen remains unidentified.

The table came from immunoSEQ multiplex PCR; TCRdb's copy has only in-frame clones and leaves some out. The sample has roughly 45,000 clones, about 85% seen once. CDR1 and CDR2 (germline): SGHDT, YYEEEE. CDR3 length equals 16 residues. The ends were cut back, 4 bases at V and 2 bases at J, with 18 bases in the middle. Study observations and caveats: After lymphocyte nadir, photon-treated repertoires showed oligoclonal expansion, especially CD8+ Temra. Survival link was tested only in deceased patients; proton benefit remains a possibility. Photon-treated patients lost naive T cells and TCR diversity; proton-treated stayed stable.

This sequence was found in a man aged 35-49 years with gastric cancer. Source: peripheral blood, taken from a patient treated with photon-based radiotherapy. The chain uses TRBV5-6 and TRBJ1-2; a weak D match, TRBD1 (5 bases). DNA for the CDR3: TGTGCCAGCAGCCCCGGAGGGGTAGGTGAGAACTATGGCTACACCTTC. Amino acids: CASSPGGVGENYGYTF. Full variable domain (remainder filled in from reference TRBV5-6 and TRBJ1-2): DAGVTQSPTHLIKTRGQQVTLRCSPKSGHDTVSWYQQALGQGPQFIFQYYEEEERQRGNFPDRFSGHQFPNYSSELNVNALLLGDSALYLCASSPGGVGENYGYTFGSGTRLTVV.